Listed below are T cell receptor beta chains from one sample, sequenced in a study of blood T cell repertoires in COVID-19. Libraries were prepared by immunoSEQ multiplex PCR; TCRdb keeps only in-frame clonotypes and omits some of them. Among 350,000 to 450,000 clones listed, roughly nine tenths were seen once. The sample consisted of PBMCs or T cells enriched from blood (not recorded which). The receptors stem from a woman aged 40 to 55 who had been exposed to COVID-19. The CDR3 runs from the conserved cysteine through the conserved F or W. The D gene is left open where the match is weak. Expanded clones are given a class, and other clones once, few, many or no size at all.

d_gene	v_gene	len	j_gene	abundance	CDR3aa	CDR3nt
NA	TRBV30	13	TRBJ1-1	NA	CAGQAGRGTEAFF	TGTGCCGGGCAAGCGGGGAGGGGCACTGAAGCTTTCTTT
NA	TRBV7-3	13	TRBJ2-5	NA	CASSLGPQETQYF	TGTGCCAGCAGCTTAGGGCCTCAAGAGACCCAGTACTTC
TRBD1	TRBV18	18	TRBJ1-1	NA	CASSLKRTGRVENTEAFF	TGTGCCAGCTCACTAAAACGGACAGGGAGGGTCGAGAACACTGAAGCTTTCTTT
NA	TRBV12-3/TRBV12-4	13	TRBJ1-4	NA	CASSLRTNEKLFF	TGTGCCAGCAGTTTGAGAACTAATGAAAAACTGTTTTTT
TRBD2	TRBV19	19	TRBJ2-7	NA	CASSPRTLAGYRNSYEQYF	TGTGCCAGTAGTCCCAGGACACTAGCGGGGTACAGAAATTCCTACGAGCAGTACTTC
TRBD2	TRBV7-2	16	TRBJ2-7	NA	CASSRGGTSGTYEQYF	TGTGCCAGCAGTCGCGGAGGGACTAGCGGGACCTACGAGCAGTACTTC
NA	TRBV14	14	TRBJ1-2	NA	CASSQDQAGAGYTF	TGTGCCAGCAGCCAAGATCAGGCAGGGGCCGGCTACACCTTC
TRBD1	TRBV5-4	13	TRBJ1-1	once	CATWDRGSVRAFF	TGTGCCACTTGGGACAGGGGGTCCGTACGAGCTTTCTTT
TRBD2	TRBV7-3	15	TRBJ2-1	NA	CASSSTSGSYNEQFF	TGTGCCAGCAGCTCTACTAGCGGAAGCTACAATGAGCAGTTCTTC
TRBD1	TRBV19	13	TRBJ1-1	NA	CASSRDRVTEAFF	TGTGCCAGTAGTCGGGACAGGGTCACTGAAGCTTTCTTT
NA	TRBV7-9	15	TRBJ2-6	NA	CASSLLEGGANVLTF	TGTGCCAGCAGCTTATTGGAGGGCGGGGCCAACGTCCTGACTTTC
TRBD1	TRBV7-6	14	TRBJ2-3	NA	CASSPGQAHHTQYF	TGTGCCAGCAGCCCCGGACAGGCTCACCATACGCAGTATTTT
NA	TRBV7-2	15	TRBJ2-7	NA	CASSLGGTQTYEQYF	TGTGCCAGCAGCTTAGGGGGCACCCAAACCTACGAGCAGTACTTC
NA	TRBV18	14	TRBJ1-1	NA	CASSPGLPNTEAFF	TGTGCCAGCTCACCAGGACTCCCGAACACTGAAGCTTTCTTT
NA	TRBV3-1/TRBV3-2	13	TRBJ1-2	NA	CASSLGGNYGYTF	TGTGCCAGCAGCCTCGGGGGGAACTATGGCTACACCTTC
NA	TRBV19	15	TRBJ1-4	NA	CASSIWGHGDEKLFF	TGTGCCAGTAGTATATGGGGACACGGGGATGAAAAACTGTTTTTT
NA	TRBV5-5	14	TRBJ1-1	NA	CASSSIGVNTEAFF	TGTGCCAGCAGCTCGATAGGAGTGAACACTGAAGCTTTCTTT
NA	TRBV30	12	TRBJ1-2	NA	CAWRQESYGYTF	TGTGCCTGGCGACAGGAATCTTATGGCTACACCTTC
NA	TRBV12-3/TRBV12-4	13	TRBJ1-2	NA	CASSLGRNYGYTF	TGTGCCAGCAGTTTGGGGCGGAACTATGGCTACACCTTC
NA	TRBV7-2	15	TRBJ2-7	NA	CASSQMHIRGGEQYF	TGTGCCAGCAGCCAAATGCATATTAGGGGGGGCGAGCAGTACTTC
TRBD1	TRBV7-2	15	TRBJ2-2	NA	CASSRQTGLAGELFF	TGTGCCAGCAGCAGACAGACAGGGTTGGCCGGGGAGCTGTTTTTT
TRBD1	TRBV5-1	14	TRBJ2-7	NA	CASTWGQGVNEQYF	TGCGCCAGCACCTGGGGGCAGGGGGTCAACGAGCAGTACTTC
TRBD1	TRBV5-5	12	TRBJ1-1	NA	CASSLGQGRAFF	TGTGCCAGCAGCTTGGGACAGGGGCGAGCTTTCTTT
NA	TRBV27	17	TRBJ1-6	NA	CASSLRTRRGEDSPLHF	TGTGCCAGCAGTTTACGGACCCGCAGGGGCGAGGATTCACCCCTCCACTTT
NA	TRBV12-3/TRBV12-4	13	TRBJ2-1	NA	CASRGASYNEQFF	TGTGCCAGCAGGGGAGCGTCCTACAATGAGCAGTTCTTC
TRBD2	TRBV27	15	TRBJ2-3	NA	CASKSPGGGTDTQYF	TGTGCCAGCAAGAGTCCGGGAGGGGGGACAGATACGCAGTATTTT
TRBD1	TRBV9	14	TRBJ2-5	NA	CASSATGGVETQYF	TGTGCCAGCAGCGCCACAGGGGGCGTTGAGACCCAGTACTTC
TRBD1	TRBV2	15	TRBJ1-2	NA	CASSESEGTAYGYTF	TGTGCCAGCAGTGAATCTGAAGGGACAGCATATGGCTACACCTTC
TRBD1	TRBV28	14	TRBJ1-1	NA	CASSTGGQGTEAFF	TGTGCCAGCAGTACAGGGGGCCAGGGCACTGAAGCTTTCTTT
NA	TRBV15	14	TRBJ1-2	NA	CATSSEIGAYGYTF	TGTGCCACCAGCAGTGAAATCGGAGCCTATGGCTACACCTTC
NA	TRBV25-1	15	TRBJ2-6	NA	CASSEFGAGANVLTF	TGTGCCAGCAGTGAATTCGGTGCTGGGGCCAACGTCCTGACTTTC
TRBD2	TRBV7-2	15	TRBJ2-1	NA	CASSWTSGVNNEQFF	TGTGCCAGCAGCTGGACTAGCGGGGTCAACAATGAGCAGTTCTTC
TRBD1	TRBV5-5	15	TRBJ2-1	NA	CASSFMDRLYNEQFF	TGTGCCAGCAGCTTTATGGACAGGTTATACAATGAGCAGTTCTTC
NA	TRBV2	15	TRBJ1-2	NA	CAGLERDQSFYGYTF	TGTGCCGGCTTAGAGCGGGACCAGAGTTTCTATGGCTACACCTTC
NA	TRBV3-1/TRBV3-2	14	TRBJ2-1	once	CASSQDSGYNEQFF	TGTGCCAGCAGCCAAGATTCCGGGTACAATGAGCAGTTCTTC
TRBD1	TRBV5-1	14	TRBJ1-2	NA	CASSSRQGAHGYTF	TGCGCCAGCAGCTCACGACAGGGGGCGCATGGCTACACCTTC
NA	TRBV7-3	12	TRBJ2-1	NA	CASSSTAHEQFF	TGTGCCAGCAGCTCGACAGCCCACGAGCAGTTCTTC
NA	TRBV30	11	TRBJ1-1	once	CAWKQNTEAFF	TGTGCCTGGAAACAGAACACTGAAGCTTTCTTT
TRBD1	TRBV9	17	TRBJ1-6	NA	CASSAAPVQGYNSPLHF	TGTGCCAGCAGCGCAGCCCCCGTACAGGGGTATAATTCACCCCTCCACTTT
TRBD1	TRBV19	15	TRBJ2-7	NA	CASSLRDRATYEQYF	TGTGCCAGTAGCCTCCGGGACAGGGCTACCTACGAGCAGTACTTC
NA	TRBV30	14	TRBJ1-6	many	CAWRGASNNSPLHF	TGTGCCTGGAGGGGGGCCAGCAACAATTCACCCCTCCACTTT
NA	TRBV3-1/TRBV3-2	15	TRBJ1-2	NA	CASSQDYRGTGGYTF	TGTGCCAGCAGCCAAGATTATAGAGGTACTGGAGGCTACACCTTC
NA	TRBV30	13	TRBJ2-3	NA	CAWSEGLEDTQYF	TGTGCCTGGAGTGAGGGGCTGGAAGATACGCAGTATTTT
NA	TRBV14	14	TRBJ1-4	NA	CASSPGWVNEKLFF	TGTGCCAGCAGCCCGGGGTGGGTGAATGAAAAACTGTTTTTT
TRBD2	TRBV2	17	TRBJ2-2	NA	CASSPGLAGENTGELFF	TGTGCCAGCAGCCCCGGACTAGCGGGGGAGAACACCGGGGAGCTGTTTTTT
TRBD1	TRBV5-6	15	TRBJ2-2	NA	CASSPGTVNTGELFF	TGTGCCAGCAGCCCCGGGACAGTGAACACCGGGGAGCTGTTTTTT
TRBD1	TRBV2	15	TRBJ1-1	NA	CASSEAGGGQGSAFF	TGTGCCAGCAGTGAAGCAGGGGGTGGACAGGGTTCGGCTTTCTTT
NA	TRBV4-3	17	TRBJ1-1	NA	CASSQEMVWGGHSEAFF	TGCGCCAGCAGCCAAGAAATGGTATGGGGAGGTCATTCCGAAGCTTTCTTT
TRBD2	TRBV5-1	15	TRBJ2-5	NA	CASSFLAGAGETQYF	TGCGCCAGCAGCTTTCTAGCGGGGGCGGGAGAGACCCAGTACTTC
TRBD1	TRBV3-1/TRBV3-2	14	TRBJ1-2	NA	CASSRTGQRNGYTF	TGTGCCAGCAGCAGGACGGGACAGAGGAATGGCTACACCTTC
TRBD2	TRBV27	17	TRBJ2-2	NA	CASSVISGRRVGGELFF	TGTGCCAGCAGTGTCATTAGCGGGAGGCGCGTCGGCGGGGAGCTGTTTTTT
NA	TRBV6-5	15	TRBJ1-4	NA	CASSYYQGPNEKLFF	TGTGCCAGCAGTTACTATCAGGGCCCGAATGAAAAACTGTTTTTT
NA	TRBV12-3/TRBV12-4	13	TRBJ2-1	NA	CASSLGGPALQFF	TGTGCCAGCAGTTTAGGGGGCCCGGCATTGCAGTTCTTC
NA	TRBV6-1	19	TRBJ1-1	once	CASSEARGGDWIIATEAFF	TGTGCCAGCAGTGAAGCGCGGGGGGGGGACTGGATCATTGCGACTGAAGCTTTCTTT
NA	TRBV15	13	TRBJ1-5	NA	CATSRDQTSPQHF	TGTGCCACCAGCAGAGATCAGACAAGCCCCCAGCATTTT
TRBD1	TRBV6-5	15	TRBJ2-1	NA	CASSYDRGYRNEQFF	TGTGCCAGCAGTTACGACAGGGGATATAGGAATGAGCAGTTCTTC
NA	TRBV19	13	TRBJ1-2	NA	CASSMVGTSGYTF	TGTGCCAGTAGTATGGTCGGGACAAGTGGCTACACCTTC
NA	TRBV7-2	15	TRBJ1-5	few	CASSPYRDSNQPQHF	TGTGCCAGCAGCCCGTACAGAGATAGCAATCAGCCCCAGCATTTT
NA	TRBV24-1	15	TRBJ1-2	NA	CATSDKTGPNYGYTF	TGTGCCACCAGTGATAAGACAGGCCCTAACTATGGCTACACCTTC
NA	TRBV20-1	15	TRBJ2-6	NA	CSASAQGSGANVLTF	TGCAGTGCTAGTGCACAGGGTTCTGGGGCCAACGTCCTGACTTTC